This T cell receptor (beta chain) was sequenced during a study of tumor-infiltrating lymphocytes in primary liver carcinoma. At the level of the study: The number of productive TCRbeta reads per sample ranged from roughly 3.65 to 8 million and was similar across tissue types.

Investigators took RNA and DNA out together from about 21-30 mg of unsorted bulk tissue. The patients carried chronic HBV infection and had received no treatment. Uniformly, tumor samples exhibited a viable tumor cell fraction exceeding 85%. About this clonotype: The antigen is unknown. The conserved final phenylalanine or tryptophan is absent from the CDR3, which likely points to a read error.

V was cut by 3 bases and J by 4 bases, with 15 bases left in between. This CDR3 is 15 amino acids long. Germline CDR1 MDHEN, CDR2 SYDVKM. From about 530 ng total RNA, TCR beta cDNA was generated with a primer in the constant region. Three rounds of nested multiplex PCR with slightly modified ARM-PCR produced TCR beta libraries. The opening two PCR rounds, roughly 11 cycles each, paired TRBV1-TRBV30 forward primers with a C-beta reverse primer. TCRdb itself ran the multiplex PCR reads through MiXCR, one entry per CDR3 protein. Of about 100,000 distinct CDR3 sequences listed, about 67% were seen once; the top ten hold 9.5% to 15%. Notes on the study in general: Top-250-clone fractions were significantly higher in tumors than in blood (p = 0.039).

This rearrangement joins TRBV28 to TRBJ2-5; D tentatively fits TRBD1 or TRBD2 (5 bases each). This TCR was sampled from a woman aged 55-70 years with primary liver carcinoma and hepatitis B virus infection. The specimen sequenced was liver tumor tissue from sampling region 2. Stated subset: tumor region T2, inferior pole. In DNA form, the CDR3 reads TGTGCCAGCAGTTTCCCCCGGGACCTACTAGAGACCCAGTACTAC. It yields the protein CASSFPRDLLETQYY.